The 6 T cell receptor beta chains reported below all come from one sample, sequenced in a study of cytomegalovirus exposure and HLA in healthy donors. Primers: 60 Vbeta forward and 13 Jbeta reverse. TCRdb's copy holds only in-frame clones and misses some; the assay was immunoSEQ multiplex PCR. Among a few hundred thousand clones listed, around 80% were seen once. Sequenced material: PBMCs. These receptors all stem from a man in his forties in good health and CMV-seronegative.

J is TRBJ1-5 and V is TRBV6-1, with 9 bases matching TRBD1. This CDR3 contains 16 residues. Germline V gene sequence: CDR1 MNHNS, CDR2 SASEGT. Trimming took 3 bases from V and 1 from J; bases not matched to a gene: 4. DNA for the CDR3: TGTGCCAGCAGTGAGCAGGGACAGGGCAGCAATCAGCCCCAGCATTTT. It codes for CASSEQGQGSNQPQHF.

The CDR3 loop is CASSWVGGTSGSRGEQYF. CDR3 coding DNA: TGTGCCAGCAGTTGGGTCGGTGGGACTAGCGGGAGTCGAGGCGAGCAGTACTTC. The chain links TRBV27 to TRBJ2-7; TRBD2 aligns across 14 bases. Germline V lookup: CDR1 MNHEY, CDR2 SMNVEV (reference sequence). The CDR3 is made up of 18 amino acids. V gave up 4 bases and J gave up 6 bases; unmatched junction bases: 14.

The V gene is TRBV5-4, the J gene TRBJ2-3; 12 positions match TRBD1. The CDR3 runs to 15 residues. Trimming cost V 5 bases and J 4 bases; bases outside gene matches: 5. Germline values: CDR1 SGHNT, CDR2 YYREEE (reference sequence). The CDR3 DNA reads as TGTGCCAGCAGGCGGGACAGGGGGCTTGCAGATACGCAGTATTTT. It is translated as CASRRDRGLADTQYF.

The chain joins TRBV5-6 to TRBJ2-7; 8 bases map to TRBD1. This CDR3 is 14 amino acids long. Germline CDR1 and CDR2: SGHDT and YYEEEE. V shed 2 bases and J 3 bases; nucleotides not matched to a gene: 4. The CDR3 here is CASSLGTGFYEQYF. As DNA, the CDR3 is TGTGCCAGCAGCTTAGGGACAGGTTTCTACGAGCAGTACTTC.

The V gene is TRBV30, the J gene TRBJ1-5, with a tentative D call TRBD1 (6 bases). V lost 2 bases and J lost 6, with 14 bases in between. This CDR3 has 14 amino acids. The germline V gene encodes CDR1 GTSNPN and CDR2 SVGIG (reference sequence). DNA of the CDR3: TGTGCCTGGAGTTCCGCAGGGGCTGGTCAGCCCCAGCATTTT. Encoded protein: CAWSSAGAGQPQHF.

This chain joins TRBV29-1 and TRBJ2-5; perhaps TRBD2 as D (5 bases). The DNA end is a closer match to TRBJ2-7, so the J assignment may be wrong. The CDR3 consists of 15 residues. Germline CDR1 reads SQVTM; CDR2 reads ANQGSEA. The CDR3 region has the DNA TGCAGCGTTGAAGATCGGGCAGGAGGAACCTACGAGCAGTACTTC. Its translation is CSVEDRAGGTYEQYF.